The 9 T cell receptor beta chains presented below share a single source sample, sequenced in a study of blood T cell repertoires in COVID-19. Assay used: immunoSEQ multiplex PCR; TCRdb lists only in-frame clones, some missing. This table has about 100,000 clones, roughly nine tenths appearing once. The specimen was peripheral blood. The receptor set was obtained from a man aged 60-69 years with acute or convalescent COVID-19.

As DNA, the CDR3 is TGTGCCAGCAGCTTAGATGGGACAGTTAATGAAAAACTGTTTTTT. Its translation is CASSLDGTVNEKLFF. This rearrangement joins TRBV11-3 to TRBJ1-4, with 7 positions matching TRBD1. The V segment lost 0 bases and the J segment 4 bases; nucleotides outside the gene matches: 2. CDR1 SGHNT and CDR2 YENEEA come from the germline V gene. The CDR3 covers 15 residues.

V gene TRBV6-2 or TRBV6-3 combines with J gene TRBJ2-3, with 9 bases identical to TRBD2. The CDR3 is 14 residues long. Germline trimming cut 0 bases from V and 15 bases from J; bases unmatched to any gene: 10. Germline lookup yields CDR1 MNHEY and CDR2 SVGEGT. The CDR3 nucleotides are TGTGCCAGCAGTTACTCTGGTTCGGGACTAGCTTCATATTTT. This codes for CASSYSGSGLASYF.

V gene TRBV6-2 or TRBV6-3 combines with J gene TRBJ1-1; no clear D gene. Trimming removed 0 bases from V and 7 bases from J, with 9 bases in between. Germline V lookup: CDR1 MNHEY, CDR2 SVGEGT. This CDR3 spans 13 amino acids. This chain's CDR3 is CASSYSTGIEAFF. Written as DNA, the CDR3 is TGTGCCAGCAGTTACTCGACGGGGATTGAAGCTTTCTTT.

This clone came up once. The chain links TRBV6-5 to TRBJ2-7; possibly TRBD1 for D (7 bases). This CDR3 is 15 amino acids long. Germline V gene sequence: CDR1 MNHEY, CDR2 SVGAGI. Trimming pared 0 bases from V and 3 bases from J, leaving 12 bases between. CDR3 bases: TGTGCCAGCAGTTACTCGGCAGGGGGGAACTACGAGCAGTACTTC. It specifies CASSYSAGGNYEQYF.

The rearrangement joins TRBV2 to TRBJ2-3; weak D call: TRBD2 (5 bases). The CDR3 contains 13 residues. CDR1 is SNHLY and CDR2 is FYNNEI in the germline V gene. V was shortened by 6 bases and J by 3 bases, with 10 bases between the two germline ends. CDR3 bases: TGTGCCAGCAGCCCCCCGGGGACAGATACGCAGTATTTT. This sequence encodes CASSPPGTDTQYF.

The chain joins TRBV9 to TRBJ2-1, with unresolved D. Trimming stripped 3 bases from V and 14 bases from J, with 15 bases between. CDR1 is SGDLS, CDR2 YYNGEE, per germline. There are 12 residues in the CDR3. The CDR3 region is CASSGVGPTEFF. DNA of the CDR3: TGTGCCAGCAGCGGGGTTGGGCCCACCGAGTTCTTC.

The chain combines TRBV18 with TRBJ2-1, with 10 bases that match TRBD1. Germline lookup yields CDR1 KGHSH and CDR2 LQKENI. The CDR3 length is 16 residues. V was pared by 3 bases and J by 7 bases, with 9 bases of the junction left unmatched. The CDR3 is CASSPDRGLAENEQFF. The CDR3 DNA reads TGTGCCAGCTCACCGGACAGGGGGTTGGCGGAGAATGAGCAGTTCTTC.

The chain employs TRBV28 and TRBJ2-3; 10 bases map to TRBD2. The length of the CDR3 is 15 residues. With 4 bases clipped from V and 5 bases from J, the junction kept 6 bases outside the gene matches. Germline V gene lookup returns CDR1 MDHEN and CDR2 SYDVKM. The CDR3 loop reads CASSSLAGVGDTQYF. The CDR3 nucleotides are TGTGCCAGCAGTTCTCTAGCGGGAGTCGGAGATACGCAGTATTTT.

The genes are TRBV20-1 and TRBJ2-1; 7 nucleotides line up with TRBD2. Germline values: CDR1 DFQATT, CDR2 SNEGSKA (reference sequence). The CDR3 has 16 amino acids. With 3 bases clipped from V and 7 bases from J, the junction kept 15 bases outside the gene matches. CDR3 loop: CSASRGRAKMRNEQFF. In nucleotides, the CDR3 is TGCAGTGCTAGTCGGGGGAGGGCCAAGATGAGGAATGAGCAGTTCTTC.